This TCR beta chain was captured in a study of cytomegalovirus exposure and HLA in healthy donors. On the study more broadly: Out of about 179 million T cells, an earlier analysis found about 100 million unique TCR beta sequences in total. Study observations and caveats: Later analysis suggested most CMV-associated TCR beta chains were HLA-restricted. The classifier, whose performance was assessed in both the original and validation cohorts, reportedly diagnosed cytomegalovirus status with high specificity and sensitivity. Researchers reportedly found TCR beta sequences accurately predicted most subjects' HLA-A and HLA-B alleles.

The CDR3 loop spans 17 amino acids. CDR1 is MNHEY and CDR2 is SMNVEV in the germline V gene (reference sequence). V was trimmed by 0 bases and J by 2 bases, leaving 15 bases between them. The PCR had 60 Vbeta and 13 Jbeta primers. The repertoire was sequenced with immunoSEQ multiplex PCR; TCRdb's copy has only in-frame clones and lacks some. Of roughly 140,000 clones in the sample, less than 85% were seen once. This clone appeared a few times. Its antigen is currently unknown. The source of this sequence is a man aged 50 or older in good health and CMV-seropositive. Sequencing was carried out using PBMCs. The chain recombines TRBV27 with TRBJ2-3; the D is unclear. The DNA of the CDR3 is TGTGCCAGCAGTTTATCCCCTCGTGGCCAGATCACAGATACGCAGTATTTT. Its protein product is CASSLSPRGQITDTQYF.